This T cell receptor beta chain was identified during a study of T-cell memory formation after mild COVID-19. At the level of the study: Each donor largely had its own TCR clusters. General study points: While clones contracting from day 15 to 85 were balanced between CD4 and CD8, later expanders leaned CD4+. Cross-reactive memory seemingly joined, as some responding clones were found in pre-infection memory. Chiefly within CM and EM were the contracting CD4+ clones; CD8+ ones were within EMRA.

Deletions cut 2 bases from V and 6 bases from J, with 8 bases between. Germline loops: CDR1 SGHRS, CDR2 YFSETQ. There are 13 residues in the CDR3. TCRdb itself ran the 5' RACE reads through MiXCR, one entry per CDR3 protein. Of 200,000 to 250,000 distinct CDR3 sequences in the sample, over 9% were seen once. Comments on this clonotype: Its antigen is unknown.

The TCR sequence derives from a young man who had mild COVID-19 (a few samples of this study predate the infection). Cell type and time point are not known. The chain couples TRBV5-1 to TRBJ2-2; no clear D. Sequenced material: PBMCs or a T cell subset sorted from them (not recorded which). This CDR3 reads CASSFYRAGELFF. CDR3 nucleotide sequence: TGCGCCAGCAGCTTCTATAGAGCCGGGGAGCTGTTTTTT.